The 7 T cell receptor beta chains below all came from one sample that was sequenced in a study of shared clonotypes between healthy human individuals. TCRdb's copy holds only in-frame clones and misses some; the assay was immunoSEQ multiplex PCR. The sample consists of roughly 720,000 clones, around 90% of them appearing once. Sequenced material: memory CD8+ T cells from PBMCs. Noted subset: CD45RO+ cells pooled with CCR7-negative TemRA cells. These receptors were obtained from a man between 18 and 29 years old in good health. Some clones in this sample may be carry-over from other donors' samples.

This clone was counted between two and nine times. The rearrangement links TRBV2 to TRBJ1-5; TRBD1 is a possible D gene (5 bases). V shed 6 bases and J shed 4 bases, with 10 bases lying between them. Germline V lookup: CDR1 SNHLY, CDR2 FYNNEI. CDR3 size: 13 residues. The chain's CDR3 is CASREQVNQPQHF. The CDR3 DNA reads as TGTGCCAGCAGGGAACAGGTAAATCAGCCCCAGCATTTT.

The genes are TRBV5-1 and TRBJ2-7; D is possibly TRBD1 (5 bases). Germline V gene sequence: CDR1 SGHRS, CDR2 YFSETQ. The CDR3 covers 17 residues. Trimming took 0 bases from V and 0 from J, leaving 16 bases between them. CDR3 in DNA: TGCGCCAGCAGCTTGGGATTTTTAGACAGCTTCTCCTACGAGCAGTACTTC. It specifies CASSLGFLDSFSYEQYF.

V and J are TRBV7-9 and TRBJ1-3, with D possibly matching TRBD1 (5 bases). The CDR3 has 16 residues. V was cut by 5 bases and J by 2 bases, with 16 bases left in between. The germline CDR1 and CDR2 sequences are SEHNR and FQNEAQ (reference sequence). This chain's CDR3 is CASSQTTGGTGNTIYF. The DNA of the CDR3 is TGTGCCAGCAGCCAAACTACCGGGGGAACTGGAAACACCATATATTTT. Filled out from reference TRBV7-9 and TRBJ1-3, the complete variable domain reads DTGVSQNPRHKITKRGQNVTFRCDPISEHNRLYWYRQTLGQGPEFLTYFQNEAQLEKSRLLSDRFSAERPKGSFSTLEIQRTEQGDSAMYLCASSQTTGGTGNTIYFGEGSWLTVV.

There are many counts of this clone. Different DNA sequences within this sample yield the same CDR3. J is TRBJ1-5 and V is TRBV7-2; D is unresolved. Germline values: CDR1 SGHTA, CDR2 FQGNSA. Trimming took 0 bases from V and 4 from J, leaving 10 bases between them. The CDR3 has 15 amino acids. In DNA, the CDR3 is TGTGCCAGCAGCTTAGCGCTGCACAGTAATCAGCCCCAGCATTTT. It yields the protein CASSLALHSNQPQHF.

J is TRBJ1-2 and V is TRBV7-9; possibly TRBD1 for D (5 bases). Germline CDR1 SEHNR, CDR2 FQNEAQ (reference sequence). This CDR3 has 16 residues. The V end was cut by 2 bases, the J end by 7 bases, with 20 bases between. The CDR3 loop reads CASSLPLGGGPGGYTF. CDR3 sequence (DNA): TGTGCCAGCAGCTTACCCCTCGGCGGGGGACCAGGTGGCTACACCTTC.

CDR3 coding DNA: TGCAGCGCCGCGGGGCCCACTGAAGCTTTCTTT. Protein sequence: CSAAGPTEAFF. The J gene is TRBJ1-1, the V gene TRBV29-1; D perhaps matches TRBD1 (5 bases). CDR1 is SQVTM and CDR2 is ANQGSEA in the germline V gene. The length of the CDR3 is 11 residues. V shed 7 bases and J shed 4 bases, with 10 bases lying between them.

The rearrangement joins TRBV11-2 to TRBJ2-1; the D is unclear. V lost 1 base and J lost 5, with 12 bases in between. Germline values: CDR1 SGHAT, CDR2 FQNNGV. The CDR3 runs 15 residues. This chain's CDR3 is CASSLGPTYNNEQFF. DNA for the CDR3: TGTGCCAGCAGCTTAGGACCGACCTACAACAATGAGCAGTTCTTC.